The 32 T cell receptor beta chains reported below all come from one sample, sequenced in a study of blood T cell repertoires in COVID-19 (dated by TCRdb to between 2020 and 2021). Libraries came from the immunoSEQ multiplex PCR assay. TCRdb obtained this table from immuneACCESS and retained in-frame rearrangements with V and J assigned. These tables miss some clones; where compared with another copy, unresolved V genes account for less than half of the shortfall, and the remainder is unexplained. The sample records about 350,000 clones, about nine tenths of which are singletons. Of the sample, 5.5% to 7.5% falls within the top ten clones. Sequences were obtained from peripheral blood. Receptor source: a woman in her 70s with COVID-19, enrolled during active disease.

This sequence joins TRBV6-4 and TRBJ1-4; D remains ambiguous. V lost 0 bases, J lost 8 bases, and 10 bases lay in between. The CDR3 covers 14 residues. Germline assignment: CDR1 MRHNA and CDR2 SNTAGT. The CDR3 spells CASSDSERREKLFF. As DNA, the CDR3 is TGTGCCAGCAGTGACTCTGAGAGGAGGGAAAAACTGTTTTTT.

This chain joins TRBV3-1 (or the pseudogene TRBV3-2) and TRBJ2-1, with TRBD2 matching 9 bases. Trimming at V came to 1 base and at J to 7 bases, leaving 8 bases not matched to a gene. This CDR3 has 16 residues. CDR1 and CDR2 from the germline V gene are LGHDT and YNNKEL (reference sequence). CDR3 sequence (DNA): TGTGCCAGCAGCCAAGCCTCCGGGACTAGCATAAATGAGCAGTTCTTC. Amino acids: CASSQASGTSINEQFF.

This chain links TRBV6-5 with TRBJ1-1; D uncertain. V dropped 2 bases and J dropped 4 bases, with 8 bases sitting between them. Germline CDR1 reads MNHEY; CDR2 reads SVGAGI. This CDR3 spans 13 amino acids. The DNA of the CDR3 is TGTGCCAGCAGTTACGGCCTGATCACTGAAGCTTTCTTT. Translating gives CASSYGLITEAFF.

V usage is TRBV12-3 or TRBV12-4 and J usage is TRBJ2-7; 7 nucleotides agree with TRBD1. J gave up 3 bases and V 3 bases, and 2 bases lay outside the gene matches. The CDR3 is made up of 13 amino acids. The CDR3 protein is CASSFRDSYEQYF. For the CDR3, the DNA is TGTGCCAGCAGTTTCCGGGACAGCTACGAGCAGTACTTC.

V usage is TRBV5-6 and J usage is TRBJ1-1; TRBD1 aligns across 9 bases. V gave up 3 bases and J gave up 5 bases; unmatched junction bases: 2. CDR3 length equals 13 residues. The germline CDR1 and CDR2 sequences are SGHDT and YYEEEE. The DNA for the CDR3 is TGTGCCAGCAGCTGGGGACAGGGTACTGAAGCTTTCTTT. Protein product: CASSWGQGTEAFF.

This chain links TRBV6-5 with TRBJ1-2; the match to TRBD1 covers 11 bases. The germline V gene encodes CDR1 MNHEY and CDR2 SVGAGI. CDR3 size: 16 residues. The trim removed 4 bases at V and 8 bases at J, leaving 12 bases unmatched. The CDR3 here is CASSWTGGERGKGYTF. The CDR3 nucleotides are TGTGCCAGCAGTTGGACAGGGGGCGAAAGAGGGAAGGGCTACACCTTC.

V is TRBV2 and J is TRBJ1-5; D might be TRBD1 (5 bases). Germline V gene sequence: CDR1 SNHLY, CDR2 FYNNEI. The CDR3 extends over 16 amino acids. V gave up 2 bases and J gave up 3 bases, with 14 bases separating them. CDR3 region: CASSERSGVNNQPQHF. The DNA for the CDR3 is TGTGCCAGCAGTGAAAGGTCGGGGGTTAACAATCAGCCCCAGCATTTT.

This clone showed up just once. CDR3 protein: CASSLALPETQYF. The CDR3 DNA is TGTGCCAGCAGCTTAGCCCTCCCGGAGACCCAGTACTTC. This chain connects TRBV7-2 to TRBJ2-5, with D uncertain. CDR3 length equals 13 residues. Germline V gene lookup returns CDR1 SGHTA and CDR2 FQGNSA. The V gene lost 0 bases and the J gene lost 5 bases, with 7 bases spanning the gap.

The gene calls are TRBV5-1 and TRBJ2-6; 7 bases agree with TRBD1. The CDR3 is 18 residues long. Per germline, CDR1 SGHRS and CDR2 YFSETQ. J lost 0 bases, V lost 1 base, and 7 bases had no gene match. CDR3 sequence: CASSLRGTESSGANVLTF. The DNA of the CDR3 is TGCGCCAGCAGCTTGAGGGGGACAGAGAGCTCTGGGGCCAACGTCCTGACTTTC.

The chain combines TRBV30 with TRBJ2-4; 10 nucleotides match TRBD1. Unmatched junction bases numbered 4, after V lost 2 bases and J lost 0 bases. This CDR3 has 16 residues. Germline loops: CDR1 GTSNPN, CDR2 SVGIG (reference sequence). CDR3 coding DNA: TGTGCCTGGAGTCTGACAGGGGGCATAGCCAAAAACATTCAGTACTTC. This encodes CAWSLTGGIAKNIQYF. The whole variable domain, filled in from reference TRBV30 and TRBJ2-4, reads SQTIHQWPATLVQPVGSPLSLECTVEGTSNPNLYWYRQAAGRGLQLLFYSVGIGQISSEVPQNLSASRPQDRQFILSSKKLLLSDSGFYLCAWSLTGGIAKNIQYFGAGTRLSVL.

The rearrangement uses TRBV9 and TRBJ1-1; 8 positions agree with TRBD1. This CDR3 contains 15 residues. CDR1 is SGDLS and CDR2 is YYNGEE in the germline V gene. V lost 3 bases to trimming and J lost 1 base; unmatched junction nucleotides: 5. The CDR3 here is CASSASGGRNTEAFF. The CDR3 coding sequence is TGTGCCAGCAGCGCCTCAGGGGGCCGGAACACTGAAGCTTTCTTT.

The CDR3 nucleotides are TGCGCCAGCAGCTTGGAGAGTCCCTCTTATGGCTACACCTTC. It yields the protein CASSLESPSYGYTF. The chain carries TRBV5-1 and TRBJ1-2; D is ambiguous. The germline CDR1 and CDR2 sequences are SGHRS and YFSETQ. The CDR3 loop spans 14 amino acids. With 0 bases removed from V and 5 bases from J, the gap between germline ends came to 11 bases.

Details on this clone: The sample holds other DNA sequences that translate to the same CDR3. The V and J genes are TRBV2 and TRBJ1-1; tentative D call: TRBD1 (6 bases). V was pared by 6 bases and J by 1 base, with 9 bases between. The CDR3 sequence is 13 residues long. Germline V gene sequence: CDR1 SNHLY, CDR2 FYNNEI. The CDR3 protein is CASRVRGNTEAFF. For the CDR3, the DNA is TGTGCCAGCAGAGTCAGGGGGAACACTGAAGCTTTCTTT.

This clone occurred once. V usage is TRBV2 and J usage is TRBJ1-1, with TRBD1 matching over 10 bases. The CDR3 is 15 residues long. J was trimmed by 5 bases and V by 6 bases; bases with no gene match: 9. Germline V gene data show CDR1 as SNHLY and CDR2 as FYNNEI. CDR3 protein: CASSHDRGRGTEAFF. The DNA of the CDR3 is TGTGCCAGCAGCCACGACAGGGGGCGGGGGACTGAAGCTTTCTTT.

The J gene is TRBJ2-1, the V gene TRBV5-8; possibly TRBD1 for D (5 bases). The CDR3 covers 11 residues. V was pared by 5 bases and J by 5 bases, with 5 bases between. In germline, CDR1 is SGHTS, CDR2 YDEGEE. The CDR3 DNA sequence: TGTGCCAGCAGACAGGACAATGAGCAGTTCTTC. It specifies CASRQDNEQFF.

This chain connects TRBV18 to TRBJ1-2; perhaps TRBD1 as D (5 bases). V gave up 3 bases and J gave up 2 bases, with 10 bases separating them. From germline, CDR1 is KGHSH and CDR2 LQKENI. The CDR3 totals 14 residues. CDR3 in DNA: TGTGCCAGCTCACCGAAGGACAAAAACTATGGCTACACCTTC. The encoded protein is CASSPKDKNYGYTF.

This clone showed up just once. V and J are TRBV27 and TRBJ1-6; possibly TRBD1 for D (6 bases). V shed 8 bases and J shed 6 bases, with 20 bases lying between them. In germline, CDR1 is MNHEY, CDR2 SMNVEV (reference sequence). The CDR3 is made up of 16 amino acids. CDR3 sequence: CASPKAHGTFNSPLHF. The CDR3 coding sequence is TGTGCCAGCCCAAAGGCGCACGGGACATTTAATTCACCCCTCCACTTT.

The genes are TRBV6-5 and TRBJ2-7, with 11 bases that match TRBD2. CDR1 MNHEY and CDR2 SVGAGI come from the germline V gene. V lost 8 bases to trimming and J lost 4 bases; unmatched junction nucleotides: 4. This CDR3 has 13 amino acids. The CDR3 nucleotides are TGTGCCAGCCGGAGGACTAGCGGGTACGAGCAGTACTTC. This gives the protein CASRRTSGYEQYF.

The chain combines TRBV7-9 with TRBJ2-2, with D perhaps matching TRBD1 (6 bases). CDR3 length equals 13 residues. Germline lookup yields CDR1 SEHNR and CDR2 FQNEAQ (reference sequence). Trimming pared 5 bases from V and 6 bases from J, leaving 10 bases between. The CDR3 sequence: CASSLTGSGELFF. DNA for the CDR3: TGTGCCAGCAGCCTTACAGGGTCCGGGGAGCTGTTTTTT. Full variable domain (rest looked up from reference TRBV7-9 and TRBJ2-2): DTGVSQNPRHKITKRGQNVTFRCDPISEHNRLYWYRQTLGQGPEFLTYFQNEAQLEKSRLLSDRFSAERPKGSFSTLEIQRTEQGDSAMYLCASSLTGSGELFFGEGSRLTVL.

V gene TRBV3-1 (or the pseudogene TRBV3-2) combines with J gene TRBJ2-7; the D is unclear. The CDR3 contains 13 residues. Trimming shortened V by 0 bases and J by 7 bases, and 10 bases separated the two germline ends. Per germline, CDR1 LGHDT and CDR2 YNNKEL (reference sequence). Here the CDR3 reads CASSQEGLREQYF. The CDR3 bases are TGTGCCAGCAGCCAAGAGGGCCTGCGAGAGCAGTACTTC.

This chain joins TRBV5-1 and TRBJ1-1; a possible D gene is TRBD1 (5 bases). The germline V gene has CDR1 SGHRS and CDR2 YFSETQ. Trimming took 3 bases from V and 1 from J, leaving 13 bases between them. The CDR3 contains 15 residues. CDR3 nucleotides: TGCGCCAGCAGCTCAACCTCAGGGTGGAACACTGAAGCTTTCTTT. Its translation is CASSSTSGWNTEAFF.

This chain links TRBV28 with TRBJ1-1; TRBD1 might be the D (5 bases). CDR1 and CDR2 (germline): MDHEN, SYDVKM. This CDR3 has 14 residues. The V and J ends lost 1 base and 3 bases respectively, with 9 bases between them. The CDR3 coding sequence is TGTGCCAGCAGTTTATATGGCAGGGACACTGAAGCTTTCTTT. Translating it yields CASSLYGRDTEAFF.

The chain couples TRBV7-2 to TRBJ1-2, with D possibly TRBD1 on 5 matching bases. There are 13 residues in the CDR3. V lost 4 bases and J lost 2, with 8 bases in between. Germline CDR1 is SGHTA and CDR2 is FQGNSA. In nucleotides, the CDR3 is TGTGCCAGCAGCTACCAGGGAAACTATGGCTACACCTTC. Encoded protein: CASSYQGNYGYTF.

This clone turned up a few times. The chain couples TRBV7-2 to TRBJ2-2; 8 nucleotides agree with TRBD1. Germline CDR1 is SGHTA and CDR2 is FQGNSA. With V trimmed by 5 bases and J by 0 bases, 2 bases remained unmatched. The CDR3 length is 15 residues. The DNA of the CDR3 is TGTGCCAGCAGCATACAGGGGGCGAACACCGGGGAGCTGTTTTTT. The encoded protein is CASSIQGANTGELFF.

The DNA of the CDR3 is TGTGCCAGTCGACTAGGGACAGGGTCTCCCTGGAAGTACTTC. It translates to CASRLGTGSPWKYF. This chain connects TRBV2 to TRBJ2-7; TRBD1 matches at 9 bases. This CDR3 contains 14 residues. V was clipped by 9 bases and J by 11 bases; unmatched bases: 17. Looked up from germline, CDR1 is SNHLY and CDR2 is FYNNEI. Full variable domain (remainder filled in from reference TRBV2 and TRBJ2-7): EPEVTQTPSHQVTQMGQEVILRCVPISNHLYFYWYRQILGQKVEFLVSFYNNEISEKSEIFDDQFSVERPDGSNFTLKIRSTKLEDSAMYFCASRLGTGSPWKYFGPGTRLTVT.

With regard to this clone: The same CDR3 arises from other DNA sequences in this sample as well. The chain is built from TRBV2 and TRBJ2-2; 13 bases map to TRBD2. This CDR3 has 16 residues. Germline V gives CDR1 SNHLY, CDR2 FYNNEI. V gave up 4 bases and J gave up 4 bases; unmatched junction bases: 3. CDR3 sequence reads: CASSGLAGGSTGELFF. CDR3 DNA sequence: TGTGCCAGCAGTGGACTAGCGGGGGGATCCACCGGGGAGCTGTTTTTT. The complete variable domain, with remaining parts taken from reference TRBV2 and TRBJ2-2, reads EPEVTQTPSHQVTQMGQEVILRCVPISNHLYFYWYRQILGQKVEFLVSFYNNEISEKSEIFDDQFSVERPDGSNFTLKIRSTKLEDSAMYFCASSGLAGGSTGELFFGEGSRLTVL.

In DNA, the CDR3 is TGTGCCAGCAGCAATAACCTGAGCAGGGGGCTAAGTGGAAACACCATATATTTT. Translation: CASSNNLSRGLSGNTIYF. The chain joins TRBV21-1 to TRBJ1-3; TRBD1 is taken as the D call from the table, unchecked against the DNA. TRBV21-1 is reported as a pseudogene. The CDR3 runs 18 residues.

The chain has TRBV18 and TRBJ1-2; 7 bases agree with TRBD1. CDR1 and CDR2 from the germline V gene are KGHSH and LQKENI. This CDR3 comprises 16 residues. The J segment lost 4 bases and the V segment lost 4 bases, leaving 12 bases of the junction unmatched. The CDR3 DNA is TGTGCCAGCTCACAATCCGGGACAGCTGACTTCTATGGCTACACCTTC. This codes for CASSQSGTADFYGYTF. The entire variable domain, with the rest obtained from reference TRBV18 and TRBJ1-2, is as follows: NAGVMQNPRHLVRRRGQEARLRCSPMKGHSHVYWYRQLPEEGLKFMVYLQKENIIDESGMPKERFSAEFPKEGPSILRIQQVVRGDSAAYFCASSQSGTADFYGYTFGSGTRLTVV.

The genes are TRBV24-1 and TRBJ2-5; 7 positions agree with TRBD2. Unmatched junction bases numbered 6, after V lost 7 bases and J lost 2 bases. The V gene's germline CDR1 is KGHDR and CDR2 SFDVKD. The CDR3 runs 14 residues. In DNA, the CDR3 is TGTGCCACCAGCCCGCGGGGGACGCAAGAGACCCAGTACTTC. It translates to CATSPRGTQETQYF.

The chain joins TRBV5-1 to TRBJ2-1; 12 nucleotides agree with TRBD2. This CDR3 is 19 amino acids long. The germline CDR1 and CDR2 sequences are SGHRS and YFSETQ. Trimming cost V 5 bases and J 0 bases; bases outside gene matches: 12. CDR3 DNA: TGCGCCAGCAGTTCACTAGCGGGGGGCGGACTGGGCTCCTACAATGAGCAGTTCTTC. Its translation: CASSSLAGGGLGSYNEQFF.

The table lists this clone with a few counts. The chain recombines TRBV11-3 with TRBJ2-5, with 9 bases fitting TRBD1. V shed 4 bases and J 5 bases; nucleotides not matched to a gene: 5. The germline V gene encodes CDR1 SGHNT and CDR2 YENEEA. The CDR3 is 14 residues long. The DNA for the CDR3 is TGTGCCAGCAGCTCAAGACAGGGGGACGAGACCCAGTACTTC. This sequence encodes CASSSRQGDETQYF.

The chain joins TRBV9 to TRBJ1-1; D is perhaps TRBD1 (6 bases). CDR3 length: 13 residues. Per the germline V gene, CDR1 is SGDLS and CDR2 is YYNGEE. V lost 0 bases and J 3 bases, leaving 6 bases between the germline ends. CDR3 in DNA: TGTGCCAGCAGCGTAGACAGGGACACTGAAGCTTTCTTT. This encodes CASSVDRDTEAFF.